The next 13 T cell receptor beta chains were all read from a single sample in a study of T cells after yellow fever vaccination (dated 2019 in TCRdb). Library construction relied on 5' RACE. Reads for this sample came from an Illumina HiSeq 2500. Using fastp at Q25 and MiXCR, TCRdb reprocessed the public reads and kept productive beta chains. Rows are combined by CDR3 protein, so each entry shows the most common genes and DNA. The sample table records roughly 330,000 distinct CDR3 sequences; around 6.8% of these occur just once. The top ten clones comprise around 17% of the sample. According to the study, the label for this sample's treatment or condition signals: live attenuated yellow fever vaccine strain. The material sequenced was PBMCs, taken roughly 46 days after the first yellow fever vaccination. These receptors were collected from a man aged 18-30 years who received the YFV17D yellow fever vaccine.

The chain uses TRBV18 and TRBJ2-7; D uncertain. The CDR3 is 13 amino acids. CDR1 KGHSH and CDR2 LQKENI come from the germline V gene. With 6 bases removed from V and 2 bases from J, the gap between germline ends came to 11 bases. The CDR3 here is CASSPRITYEQYF. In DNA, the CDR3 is TGTGCCAGCTCCCCCAGAATCACCTACGAGCAGTACTTC.

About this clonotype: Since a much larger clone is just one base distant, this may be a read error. The chain's CDR3 is CCARDLGVFSTDTQYF. For the CDR3, the DNA is TGCTGTGCTAGAGATCTCGGGGTCTTTAGCACAGATACGCAGTATTTT. J is TRBJ2-3 and V is TRBV20-1, with D perhaps TRBD2 (5 bases). From germline, CDR1 is DFQATT and CDR2 SNEGSKA (reference sequence). The CDR3 runs to 16 residues.

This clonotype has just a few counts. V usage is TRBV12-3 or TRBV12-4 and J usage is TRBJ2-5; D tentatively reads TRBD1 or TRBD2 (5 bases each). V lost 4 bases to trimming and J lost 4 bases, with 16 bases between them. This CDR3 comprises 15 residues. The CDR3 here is CASSSWGRGGETQYF. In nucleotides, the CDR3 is TGTGCCAGCAGTTCGTGGGGCCGCGGAGGAGAGACCCAGTACTTC.

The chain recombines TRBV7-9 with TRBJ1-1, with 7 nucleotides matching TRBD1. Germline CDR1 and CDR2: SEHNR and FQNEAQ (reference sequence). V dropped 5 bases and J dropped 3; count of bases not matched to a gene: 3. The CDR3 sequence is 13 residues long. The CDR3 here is CASSITGDTEAFF. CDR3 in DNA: TGTGCCAGCAGCATTACAGGGGACACTGAAGCTTTCTTT. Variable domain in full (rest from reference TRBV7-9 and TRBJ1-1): DTGVSQNPRHKITKRGQNVTFRCDPISEHNRLYWYRQTLGQGPEFLTYFQNEAQLEKSRLLSDRFSAERPKGSFSTLEIQRTEQGDSAMYLCASSITGDTEAFFGQGTRLTVV.

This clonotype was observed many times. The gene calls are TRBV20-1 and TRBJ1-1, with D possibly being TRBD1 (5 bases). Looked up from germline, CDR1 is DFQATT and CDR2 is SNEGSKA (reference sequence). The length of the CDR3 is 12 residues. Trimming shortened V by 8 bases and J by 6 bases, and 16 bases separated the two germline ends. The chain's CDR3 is CSLTRTGAEAFF. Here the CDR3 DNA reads TGCAGTTTGACCCGAACGGGGGCTGAAGCTTTCTTT.

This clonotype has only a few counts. CDR3: CASSFYKFDRSSGNTIYF. Written as DNA, the CDR3 is TGCGCCAGCAGCTTCTACAAATTCGACCGGAGCTCTGGAAACACCATATATTTT. The chain uses TRBV4-1 and TRBJ1-3; D remains ambiguous. The germline V gene encodes CDR1 MGHRA and CDR2 YSYEKL. V lost 5 bases to trimming and J lost 0 bases, with 20 bases between them. The CDR3 has 18 amino acids.

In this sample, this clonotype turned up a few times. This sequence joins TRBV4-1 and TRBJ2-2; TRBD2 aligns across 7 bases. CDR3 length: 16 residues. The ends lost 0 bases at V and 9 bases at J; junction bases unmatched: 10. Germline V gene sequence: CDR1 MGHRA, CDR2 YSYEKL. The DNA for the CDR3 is TGCGCCAGCAGCCAAGATGACAGAGCGGGGTCTAGGGAGCTGTTTTTT. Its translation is CASSQDDRAGSRELFF.

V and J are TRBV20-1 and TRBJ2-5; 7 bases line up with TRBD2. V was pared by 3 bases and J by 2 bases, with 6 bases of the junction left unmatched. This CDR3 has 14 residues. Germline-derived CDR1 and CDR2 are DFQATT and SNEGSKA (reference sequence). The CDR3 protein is CSARFGGKQETQYF. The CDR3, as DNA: TGCAGTGCTAGGTTCGGGGGGAAACAAGAGACCCAGTACTTC.

CDR3 DNA: TGCAGTGCTAGAAACCTAGGGCTAGCGGGGGGGGGTGAGCAGTACTTC. Its translation is CSARNLGLAGGGEQYF. The rearrangement links TRBV20-1 to TRBJ2-7; 12 nucleotides agree with TRBD2. Trimming at V came to 2 bases and at J to 7 bases, leaving 12 bases not matched to a gene. Germline CDR1 reads DFQATT; CDR2 reads SNEGSKA (reference sequence). The CDR3 consists of 16 residues.

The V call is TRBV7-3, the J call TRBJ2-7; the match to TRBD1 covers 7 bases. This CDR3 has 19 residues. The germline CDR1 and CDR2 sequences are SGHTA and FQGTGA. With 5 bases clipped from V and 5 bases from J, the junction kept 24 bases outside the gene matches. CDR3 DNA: TGTGCCAGCAGCCCAGACAGGGTTCGCGCGCCTAGGCCGTGTGACGAGCAGTACTTC. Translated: CASSPDRVRAPRPCDEQYF.

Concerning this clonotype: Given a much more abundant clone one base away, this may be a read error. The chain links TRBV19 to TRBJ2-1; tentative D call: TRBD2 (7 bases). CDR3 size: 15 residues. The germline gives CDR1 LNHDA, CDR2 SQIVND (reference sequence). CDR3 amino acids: CASSVRDKRGNEPFF. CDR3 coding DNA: TGTGCCAGTAGTGTCCGGGACAAGCGGGGCAATGAGCCGTTCTTC.

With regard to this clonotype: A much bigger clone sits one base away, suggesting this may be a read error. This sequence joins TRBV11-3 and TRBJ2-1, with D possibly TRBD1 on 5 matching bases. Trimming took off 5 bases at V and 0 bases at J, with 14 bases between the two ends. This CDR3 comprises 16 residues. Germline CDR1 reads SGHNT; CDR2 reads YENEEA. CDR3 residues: CASSVGHSSSYNEQFF. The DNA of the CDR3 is TGTGCCAGCAGCGTTGGACATTCGAGCTCCTACAATGAGCAGTTCTTC.

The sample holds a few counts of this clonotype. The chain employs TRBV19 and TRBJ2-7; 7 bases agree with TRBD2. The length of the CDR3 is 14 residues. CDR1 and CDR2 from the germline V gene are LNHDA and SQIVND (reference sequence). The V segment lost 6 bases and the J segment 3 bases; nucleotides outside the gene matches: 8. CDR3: CASSPAGEDYEQYV. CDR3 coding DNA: TGTGCCAGTAGCCCGGCGGGGGAGGACTACGAGCAGTACGTC.